This section outlines one TCR beta chain sequence together with its context. This clonotype was seen ten or more times. What this receptor recognizes is not known. No much larger clonotype is one base removed from it; base qualities were not supplied. Per the germline V gene, SNHLY is the CDR1 and FYNNEI is the CDR2. The cysteine opens and the phenylalanine closes a CDR3 of 14 amino acids. Only the CDR3 region is kept as DNA, spanning 42 bases read in frame from base 1. The V and J ends are trimmed by 4 bases and 9 bases, leaving 13 bases between them. This sample's time point label indicates: newly diagnosed GD, antithyroid drugs for less than 3 months. For both TCR sequencing and RNA sequencing, RNA was extracted from PBMCs in TRIzol. The diagnosis of Graves' disease was made according to American Thyroid Association guidelines. The patients came from an endocrinology department in Xi'an, China. Each patient gave 8.5 to 9.5 milliliters of peripheral blood, collected in an EDTA anticoagulant tube. PBMCs were isolated by Ficoll Paque Plus density gradient separation without further T cell sorting. RNA quality was checked with an Agilent 2100 Bioanalyzer and agarose gel, and concentration with a NanoDrop 2000.

The receptor library was made with multiplex PCR. The instrument given in TCRdb is Illumina HiSeq 4000. iRepertoire HTBI primers and Arm-PCR amplification of CDR3 regions were used to construct TCR beta libraries. Before sequencing, the PCR products underwent gel purification. The authors processed their data as follows. Gene usage analysis of CDR3 amino acid clonotypes relied on the approximately 60 TRBV and around 14 TRBJ segments identified across samples. COPE and FqMerger were used to merge filtered high-quality paired reads into contigs. BLAST was used to align contigs to the IMGT TRBV, TRBD and TRBJ reference genes, and CDR3 was defined following IMGT. Highly expanded clones were defined as clonotypes with a frequency above 0.1%. Shannon entropy served as the measure of repertoire diversity, while the Gini coefficient captured V-J evenness. A clonotype was considered public if more than one individual shared it. The public reads were quality trimmed at Q25 with fastp and then assembled into clones with MiXCR by TCRdb, keeping productive beta chains. Duplicate CDR3 protein sequences are folded into a single record with the most common DNA and genes. These V and J calls originate from TCRdb's pipeline instead of the authors' own analysis. The sample table holds 300,000 to 450,000 distinct CDR3 sequences, of which around 15% were seen once. Clones ranked in the top ten supply 22% of the sample.

This sample is drawn from a study of regulatory T cells in long-lasting Graves disease (dated by TCRdb to about 2021). Turning to the overall study: In the newly diagnosed Graves' disease group, patients had been taking antithyroid drugs for less than 3 months. This study used TCR sequencing and RNA sequencing of peripheral blood to compare persistent Graves' disease patients against newly diagnosed Graves' disease patients. The study was registered as a clinical trial and conducted in China. A total of about 33 samples were covered by TCR sequencing, comprising around 13 persistent and 20 or so newly diagnosed Graves' disease patients.

The research as a whole found: The authors acknowledged the small sample size as a limitation that may reduce accuracy. Persistent Graves' disease patients showed lower TCR Shannon entropy and fewer highly expanded clones than newly diagnosed patients, suggesting clonal expansion. Preferential use of TRBV28, TRBJ1-2 and TRBJ2-5 was observed in persistent disease, whereas TRBV20-1 and TRBJ2-1 were favored in newly diagnosed disease. Peripheral blood alone was examined, since thyroid tissue, which constituted the primary lesion, could not be accessed. Only the TCR beta chain was sequenced and analyzed. Patients with persistent disease shared more public clonotypes (fewer than 3,000) than newly diagnosed patients did (around 1,000).

The chain couples TRBV2 to TRBJ1-6; possibly the D gene is TRBD1, per 5 matching bases. The receptor's source is a female donor with Graves disease. Specimen: peripheral blood mononuclear cells (PBMCs), collected at new diagnosis, from a patient treated with antithyroid drugs. The nucleotides read TGTGCCAGCAGTGGGGACGGACCGGGTTCACCCCTCCACTTT. Its protein is CASSGDGPGSPLHF.